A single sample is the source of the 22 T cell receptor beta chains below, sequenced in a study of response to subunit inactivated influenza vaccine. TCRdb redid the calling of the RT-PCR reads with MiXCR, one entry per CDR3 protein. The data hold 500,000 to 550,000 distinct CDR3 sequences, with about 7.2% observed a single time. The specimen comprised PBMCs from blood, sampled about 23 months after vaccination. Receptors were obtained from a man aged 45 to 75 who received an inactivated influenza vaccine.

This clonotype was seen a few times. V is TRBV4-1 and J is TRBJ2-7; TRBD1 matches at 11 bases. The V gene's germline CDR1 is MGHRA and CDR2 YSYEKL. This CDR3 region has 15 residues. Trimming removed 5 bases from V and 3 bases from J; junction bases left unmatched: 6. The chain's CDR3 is CASSVRDRGNYEQYF. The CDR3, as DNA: TGCGCCAGCAGCGTACGGGACAGGGGGAACTACGAGCAGTACTTC.

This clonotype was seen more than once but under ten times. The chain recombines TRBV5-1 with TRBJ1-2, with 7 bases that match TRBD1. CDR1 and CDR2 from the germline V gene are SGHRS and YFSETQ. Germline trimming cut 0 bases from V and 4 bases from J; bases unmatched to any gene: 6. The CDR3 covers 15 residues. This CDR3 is CASSLDPNRGYGYTF. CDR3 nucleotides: TGCGCCAGCAGCTTGGACCCCAACAGGGGCTATGGCTACACCTTC.

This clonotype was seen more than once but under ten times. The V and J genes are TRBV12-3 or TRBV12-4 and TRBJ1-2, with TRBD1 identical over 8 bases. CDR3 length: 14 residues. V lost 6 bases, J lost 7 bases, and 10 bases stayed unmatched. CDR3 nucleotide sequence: TGTGCCAGCAGCTACCAGGGGGCGCAGGGTGGCTACACCTTC. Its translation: CASSYQGAQGGYTF.

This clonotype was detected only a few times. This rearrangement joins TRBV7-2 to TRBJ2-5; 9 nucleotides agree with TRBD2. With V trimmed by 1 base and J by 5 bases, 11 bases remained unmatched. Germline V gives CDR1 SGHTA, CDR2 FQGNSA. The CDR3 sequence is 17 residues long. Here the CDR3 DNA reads TGTGCCAGCAGCTTAGTTGCGGGGGGGCCTGTATTCGAGACCCAGTACTTC. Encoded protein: CASSLVAGGPVFETQYF.

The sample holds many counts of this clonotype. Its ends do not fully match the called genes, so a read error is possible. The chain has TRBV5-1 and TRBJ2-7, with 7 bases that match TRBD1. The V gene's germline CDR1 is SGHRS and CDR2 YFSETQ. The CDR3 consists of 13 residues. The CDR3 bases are TGTGCCAGCAGTGGACAGGCCTCCTACGAGCAGTACTTC. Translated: CASSGQASYEQYF.

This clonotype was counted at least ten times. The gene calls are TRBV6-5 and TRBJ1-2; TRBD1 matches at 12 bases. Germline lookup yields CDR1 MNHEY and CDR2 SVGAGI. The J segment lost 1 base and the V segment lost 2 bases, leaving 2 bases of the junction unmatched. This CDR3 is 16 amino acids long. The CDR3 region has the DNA TGTGCCAGCAGTTACGGGACAGGGGGCGTTAACTATGGCTACACCTTC. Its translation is CASSYGTGGVNYGYTF.

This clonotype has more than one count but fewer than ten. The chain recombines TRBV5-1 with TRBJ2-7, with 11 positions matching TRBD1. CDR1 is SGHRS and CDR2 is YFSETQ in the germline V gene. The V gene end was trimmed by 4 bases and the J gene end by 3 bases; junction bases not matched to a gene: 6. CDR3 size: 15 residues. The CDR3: CASSVAGTGGYEQYF. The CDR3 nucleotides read TGCGCCAGCAGCGTAGCCGGGACAGGGGGCTACGAGCAGTACTTC.

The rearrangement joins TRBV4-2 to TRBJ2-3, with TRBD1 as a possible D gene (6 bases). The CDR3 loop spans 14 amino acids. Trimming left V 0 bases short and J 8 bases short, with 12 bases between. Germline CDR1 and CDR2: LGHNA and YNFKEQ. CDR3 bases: TGTGCCAGCAGCCAAGAAAGGGGGAGACTTACGCAGTATTTT. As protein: CASSQERGRLTQYF.

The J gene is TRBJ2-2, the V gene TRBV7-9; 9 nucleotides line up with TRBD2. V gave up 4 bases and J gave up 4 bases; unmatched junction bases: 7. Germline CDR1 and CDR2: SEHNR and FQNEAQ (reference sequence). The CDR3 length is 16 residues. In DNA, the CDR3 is TGTGCCAGCAGCTCCCTTAGCGGGAGAGGCACCGGGGAGCTGTTTTTT. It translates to CASSSLSGRGTGELFF.

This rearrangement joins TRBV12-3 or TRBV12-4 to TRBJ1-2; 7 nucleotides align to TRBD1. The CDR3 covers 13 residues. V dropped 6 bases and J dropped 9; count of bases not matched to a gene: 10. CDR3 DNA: TGTGCCAGCAGCACCCCCGGGACAGCCAGCTACACCTTC. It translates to CASSTPGTASYTF.

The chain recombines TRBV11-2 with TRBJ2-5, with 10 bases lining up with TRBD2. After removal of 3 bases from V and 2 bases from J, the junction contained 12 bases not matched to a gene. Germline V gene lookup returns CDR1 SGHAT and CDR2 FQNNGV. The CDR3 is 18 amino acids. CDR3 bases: TGTGCCAGCAGCTTGGCTCTAGCGGGAGCACTAGGGCAAGAGACCCAGTACTTC. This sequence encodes CASSLALAGALGQETQYF.

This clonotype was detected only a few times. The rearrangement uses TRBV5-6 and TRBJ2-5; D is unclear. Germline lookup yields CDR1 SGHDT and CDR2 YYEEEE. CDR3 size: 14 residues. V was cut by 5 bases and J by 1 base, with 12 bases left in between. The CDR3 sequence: CASRRGSSQETQYF. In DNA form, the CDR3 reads TGTGCCAGCAGAAGAGGCTCCAGCCAAGAGACCCAGTACTTC.

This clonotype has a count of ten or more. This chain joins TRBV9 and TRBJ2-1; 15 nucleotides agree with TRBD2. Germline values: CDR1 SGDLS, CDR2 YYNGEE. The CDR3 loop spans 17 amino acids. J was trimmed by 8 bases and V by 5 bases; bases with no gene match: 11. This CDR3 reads CASSSLPGTSGRYEQFF. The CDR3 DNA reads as TGTGCCAGCAGTAGCCTCCCCGGGACTAGCGGGAGGTATGAGCAGTTCTTC.

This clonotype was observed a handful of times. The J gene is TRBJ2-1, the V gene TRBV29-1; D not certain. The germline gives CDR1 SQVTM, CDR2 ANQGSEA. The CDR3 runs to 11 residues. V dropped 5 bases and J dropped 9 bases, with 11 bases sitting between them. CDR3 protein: CSVNSALEQFF. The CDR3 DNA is TGCAGCGTTAACTCGGCACTTGAGCAGTTCTTC.

The CDR3 sequence: CASSRTVLDNQPQHF. The DNA of the CDR3 is TGCGCCAGCAGTCGAACCGTATTGGACAATCAGCCCCAGCATTTT. This chain joins TRBV4-1 and TRBJ1-5; no reliable D call. V lost 6 bases to trimming and J lost 3 bases, with 15 bases between them. This CDR3 is built from 15 residues. Germline V gives CDR1 MGHRA, CDR2 YSYEKL.

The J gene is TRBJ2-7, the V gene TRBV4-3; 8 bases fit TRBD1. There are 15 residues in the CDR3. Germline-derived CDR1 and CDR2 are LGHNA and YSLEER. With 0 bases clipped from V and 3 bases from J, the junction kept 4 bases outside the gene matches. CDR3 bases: TGCGCCAGCAGCCAAGACAGGGGGCCCCACTACGAGCAGTACTTC. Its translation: CASSQDRGPHYEQYF.

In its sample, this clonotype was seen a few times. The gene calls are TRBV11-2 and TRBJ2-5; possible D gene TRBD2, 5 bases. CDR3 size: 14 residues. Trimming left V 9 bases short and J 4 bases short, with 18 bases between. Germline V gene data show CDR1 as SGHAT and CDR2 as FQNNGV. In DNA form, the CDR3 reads TGTGCCAGTGGCCCGGGATTTGGGCCAGAGACCCAGTACTTC. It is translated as CASGPGFGPETQYF.

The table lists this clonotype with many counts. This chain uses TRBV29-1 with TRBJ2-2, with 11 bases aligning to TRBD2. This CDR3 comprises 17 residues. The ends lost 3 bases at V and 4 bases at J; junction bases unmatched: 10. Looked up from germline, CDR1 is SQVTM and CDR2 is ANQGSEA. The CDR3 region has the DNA TGCAGCGTTGAGTTACTACTAGCGGGAGTGAGCACCGGGGAGCTGTTTTTT. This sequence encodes CSVELLLAGVSTGELFF.

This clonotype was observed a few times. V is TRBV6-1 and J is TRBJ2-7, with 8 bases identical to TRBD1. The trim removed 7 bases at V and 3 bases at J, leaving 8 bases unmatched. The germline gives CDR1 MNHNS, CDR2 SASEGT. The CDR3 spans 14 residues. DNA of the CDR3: TGTGCCAGCACCCCCGCAGGGGGCATCTACGAGCAGTACTTC. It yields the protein CASTPAGGIYEQYF.

The CDR3 nucleotides read TGTGCCATCAGCCGCAATCAGGGGAGCGAGCAGTACTTC. Translation gives CAISRNQGSEQYF. The chain couples TRBV10-3 to TRBJ2-7; D might be TRBD1 (6 bases). The V and J ends lost 6 bases and 6 bases respectively, with 15 bases between them. From germline, CDR1 is ENHRY and CDR2 SYGVKD. The CDR3 contains 13 residues.

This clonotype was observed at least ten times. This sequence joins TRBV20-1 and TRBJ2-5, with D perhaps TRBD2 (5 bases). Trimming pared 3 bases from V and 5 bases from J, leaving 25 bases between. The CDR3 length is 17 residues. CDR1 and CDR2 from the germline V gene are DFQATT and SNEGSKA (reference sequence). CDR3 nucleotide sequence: TGCAGTGCTAGTTCCCTCACTCGCTTGAGTCGAGGGGAGACCCAGTACTTC. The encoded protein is CSASSLTRLSRGETQYF.

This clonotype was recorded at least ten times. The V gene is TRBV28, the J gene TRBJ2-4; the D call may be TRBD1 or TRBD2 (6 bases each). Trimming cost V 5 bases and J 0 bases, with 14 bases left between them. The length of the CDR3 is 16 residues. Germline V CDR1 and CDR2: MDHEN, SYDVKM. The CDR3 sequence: CASSGRGPLAKNIQYF. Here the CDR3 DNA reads TGTGCCAGCAGTGGCCGGGGGCCACTAGCCAAAAACATTCAGTACTTC.